One and the same sample provided the 17 T cell receptor beta chains below, sequenced in a study of T cell responses to AZD1222 COVID-19 vaccine. Measured with immunoSEQ multiplex PCR; TCRdb has only the in-frame clones, and not every one. Of 150,000 to 200,000 clones listed, 94% are singletons. Sequences were derived from peripheral blood, sampled on day 0 of AZD1222 vaccination. These receptors came from an adult in good health.

The chain couples TRBV5-5 to TRBJ1-1; weak D call: TRBD1 (6 bases). The V gene lost 4 bases and the J gene lost 5 bases, with 21 bases spanning the gap. The CDR3 contains 16 residues. From germline, CDR1 is SGHKS and CDR2 YYEKEE (reference sequence). In DNA, the CDR3 is TGTGCCAGCAGCCACGGCCCCCGCAGGGGAGGAACTGAAGCTTTCTTT. It encodes CASSHGPRRGGTEAFF.

V and J are TRBV11-2 and TRBJ2-7, with D uncertain. V was clipped by 4 bases and J by 3 bases, with 10 bases between them. CDR3 length: 13 residues. Germline V gives CDR1 SGHAT, CDR2 FQNNGV. CDR3 residues: CASSSIVHYEQYF. Here the CDR3 DNA reads TGTGCCAGCAGCTCAATAGTCCACTACGAGCAGTACTTC. The full variable domain, with the rest looked up from reference TRBV11-2 and TRBJ2-7, is EAGVAQSPRYKIIEKRQSVAFWCNPISGHATLYWYQQILGQGPKLLIQFQNNGVVDDSQLPKDRFSAERLKGVDSTLKIQPAKLEDSAVYLCASSSIVHYEQYFGPGTRLTVT.

This clone appeared a few times. CDR3 sequence: CASSNLYEQYF. In DNA, the CDR3 is TGTGCCAGCAGTAACCTCTACGAGCAGTACTTC. V usage is TRBV14 and J usage is TRBJ2-7; D is uncertain. V lost 6 bases to trimming and J lost 3 bases, with 6 bases between them. This CDR3 has 11 residues. Per germline, CDR1 SGHDN and CDR2 FVKESK.

This chain links TRBV14 with TRBJ2-3; D is possibly TRBD2 (8 bases). The V gene lost 0 bases and the J gene lost 2 bases, with 33 bases spanning the gap. The CDR3 consists of 23 residues. Germline-derived CDR1 and CDR2 are SGHDN and FVKESK. The CDR3 loop is CASSQEEGASSSGLLSITDTQYF. The CDR3 nucleotides read TGTGCCAGCAGCCAAGAAGAGGGGGCCAGCTCTAGCGGGCTCCTCAGTATCACAGATACGCAGTATTTT.

The chain links TRBV14 to TRBJ2-7; D is unresolved. The CDR3 is 19 residues long. Trimming cost V 2 bases and J 0 bases, with 23 bases left between them. Germline V CDR1 and CDR2: SGHDN, FVKESK. CDR3 in amino acids: CASSQNFHDPATSSYEQYF. DNA of the CDR3: TGTGCCAGCAGCCAAAACTTCCACGACCCAGCGACGAGCTCCTACGAGCAGTACTTC.

This clone has only one observation. The rearrangement joins TRBV6-5 to TRBJ1-4; no clear D gene. The CDR3 is 13 residues long. Per the germline V gene, CDR1 is MNHEY and CDR2 is SVGAGI. The V end was cut by 4 bases, the J end by 8 bases, with 11 bases between. CDR3 sequence (DNA): TGTGCCAGCAGTTTGAGCCCTAGGGAAAAACTGTTTTTT. Translating gives CASSLSPREKLFF.

Of note for this clone: At the DNA level, this CDR3 is encoded by other sequences in the same sample as well. This CDR3 is CATSDSNQPQHF. CDR3 nucleotides: TGTGCCACCAGTGATTCGAATCAGCCCCAGCATTTT. The chain recombines TRBV24-1 with TRBJ1-5; no clear D. Trimming left V 2 bases short and J 4 bases short, with 2 bases between. The CDR3 is 12 amino acids. Looked up from germline, CDR1 is KGHDR and CDR2 is SFDVKD.

The gene calls are TRBV9 and TRBJ1-3; the match to TRBD1 covers 9 bases. V shed 5 bases, J shed 2 bases, and the junction held 8 bases outside the gene matches. Germline lookup yields CDR1 SGDLS and CDR2 YYNGEE. The CDR3 is 16 residues long. The CDR3 bases are TGTGCCAGCAGTCAACAGGGGGCCCCAACTGGAAACACCATATATTTT. Its translation: CASSQQGAPTGNTIYF.

This chain uses TRBV28 with TRBJ1-1; no clear D gene. From germline, CDR1 is MDHEN and CDR2 SYDVKM. Deletions cut 2 bases from V and 3 bases from J, with 13 bases between. The CDR3 consists of 15 residues. CDR3 residues: CASSLLSLGYTEAFF. CDR3 coding DNA: TGTGCCAGCAGTTTACTCAGTCTAGGGTACACTGAAGCTTTCTTT.

This clone was picked up one time. The CDR3 sequence is CATSDFGRTDTQYF. The CDR3 bases are TGTGCCACCAGTGATTTTGGCAGAACAGATACGCAGTATTTT. The chain carries TRBV24-1 and TRBJ2-3; D call uncertain. Germline values: CDR1 KGHDR, CDR2 SFDVKD. The CDR3 has 14 residues. The V gene lost 1 base and the J gene lost 3 bases, with 7 bases spanning the gap.

The V gene is TRBV19, the J gene TRBJ1-4; a weak D match, TRBD1 (5 bases). With 7 bases removed from V and 13 bases from J, the gap between germline ends came to 22 bases. The CDR3 is 14 amino acids. In germline, CDR1 is LNHDA, CDR2 SQIVND (reference sequence). This CDR3 is CASIPSAGGELLFF. CDR3 in DNA: TGTGCCAGTATCCCCTCTGCCGGGGGGGAGTTACTGTTTTTT.

The V call is TRBV9, the J call TRBJ1-1; 9 bases fit TRBD1. V lost 0 bases, J lost 4 bases, and 7 bases stayed unmatched. The CDR3 has 16 residues. Looked up from germline, CDR1 is SGDLS and CDR2 is YYNGEE. CDR3 residues: CASSVVGGQGRTEAFF. The CDR3 nucleotides read TGTGCCAGCAGCGTAGTTGGGGGACAGGGCCGCACTGAAGCTTTCTTT.

The J gene is TRBJ2-5, the V gene TRBV2; D is possibly TRBD2 (6 bases). From germline, CDR1 is SNHLY and CDR2 FYNNEI. The V end lost 1 base, the J end lost 7 bases, and 16 bases lay between the germline ends. There are 15 residues in the CDR3. Here the CDR3 DNA reads TGTGCCAGCAGTGAAGGGAGTAGCGGTGCGGGGACCCAGTACTTC. Its protein product is CASSEGSSGAGTQYF.

This chain connects TRBV3-1 (or the pseudogene TRBV3-2) to TRBJ1-5, with D unclear. This CDR3 contains 14 residues. V lost 4 bases and J 4 bases, leaving 11 bases between the germline ends. Germline CDR1 and CDR2: LGHDT and YNNKEL (reference sequence). Here the CDR3 DNA reads TGTGCCAGCAGCCCAGCGACCGCAAATCAGCCCCAGCATTTT. Amino acids: CASSPATANQPQHF.

The chain carries TRBV19 and TRBJ2-7; perhaps TRBD1 as D (6 bases). The CDR3 sequence is 13 residues long. Deletions cut 1 base from V and 3 bases from J, with 7 bases between. The V gene's germline CDR1 is LNHDA and CDR2 SQIVND (reference sequence). The chain's CDR3 is CASSIVRGYEQYF. CDR3 DNA: TGTGCCAGTAGTATAGTCAGGGGCTACGAGCAGTACTTC.

The chain is built from TRBV5-1 and TRBJ2-3, with a possible D match to TRBD1 (6 bases). The germline V gene encodes CDR1 SGHRS and CDR2 YFSETQ. The CDR3 is made up of 14 amino acids. Trimming removed 2 bases from V and 0 bases from J, with 7 bases in between. The CDR3 nucleotides are TGCGCCAGCAGCTTTGACAGGAGCACAGATACGCAGTATTTT. This encodes CASSFDRSTDTQYF.

The table lists this clone with a count of one. The chain couples TRBV2 to TRBJ1-2; D gene unclear. Germline V gene data show CDR1 as SNHLY and CDR2 as FYNNEI. CDR3 size: 13 residues. V lost 8 bases and J 0 bases, leaving 10 bases between the germline ends. The CDR3 is CASGEEANYGYTF. CDR3 DNA: TGTGCCAGCGGGGAAGAAGCTAACTATGGCTACACCTTC. The full variable domain, with the rest looked up from reference TRBV2 and TRBJ1-2, is EPEVTQTPSHQVTQMGQEVILRCVPISNHLYFYWYRQILGQKVEFLVSFYNNEISEKSEIFDDQFSVERPDGSNFTLKIRSTKLEDSAMYFCASGEEANYGYTFGSGTRLTVV.